A single sample is the source of the 15 T cell receptor beta chains below, sequenced in a study of OX40 agonist ivuxolimab in advanced cancers. TCRdb's copy holds only in-frame clones and misses some; the assay was immunoSEQ multiplex PCR. The sample shows about 58,000 clones, roughly three quarters of them seen only once. Sequenced material: CD4+ or CD8+ T cells sorted from blood, taken in a trial of the OX40 agonist ivuxolimab. The receptors originated from an adult with an advanced solid tumor such as melanoma, head and neck, liver or kidney cancer.

V usage is TRBV23-1 and J usage is TRBJ2-7; D unresolved. TRBV23-1 is noted as an ORF with a role that remains uncertain. Trimming cost V 6 bases and J 2 bases, with 14 bases left between them. CDR3 length equals 14 residues. CDR3 sequence reads: CASRPPGSPYEQYF. CDR3 DNA: TGCGCCAGCAGACCTCCTGGGTCCCCCTACGAGCAGTACTTC.

The rearrangement uses TRBV27 and TRBJ1-2; D remains unclear. CDR3 length equals 15 residues. The V and J ends lost 2 bases and 0 bases respectively, with 10 bases between them. Germline V CDR1 and CDR2: MNHEY, SMNVEV (reference sequence). Here the CDR3 DNA reads TGTGCCAGCAGTTTAACTACGCCTCCTAACTATGGCTACACCTTC. It codes for CASSLTTPPNYGYTF.

V and J are TRBV2 and TRBJ1-1; D is undetermined. Germline V gene lookup returns CDR1 SNHLY and CDR2 FYNNEI. The CDR3 consists of 10 residues. The V end lost 9 bases, the J end lost 5 bases, and 7 bases lay between the germline ends. The CDR3 sequence is CARGRTEAFF. CDR3 DNA sequence: TGTGCCAGGGGAAGGACTGAAGCTTTCTTT.

The chain links TRBV6-1 to TRBJ2-3; unclear D gene. V lost 3 bases and J lost 3, with 13 bases in between. CDR1 is MNHNS, CDR2 SASEGT, per germline. The CDR3 contains 15 residues. CDR3 protein: CASSEQKWTTDTQYF. CDR3 bases: TGTGCCAGCAGTGAGCAGAAGTGGACGACAGATACGCAGTATTTT.

V gene TRBV5-4 combines with J gene TRBJ2-3, with a tentative D call TRBD2 (6 bases). V gave up 1 base and J gave up 3 bases, with 15 bases separating them. The CDR3 consists of 16 residues. CDR1 is SGHNT and CDR2 is YYREEE in the germline V gene (reference sequence). This CDR3 reads CASSLREAPGTDTQYF. The CDR3 region has the DNA TGTGCCAGCAGCTTGAGGGAGGCCCCAGGAACAGATACGCAGTATTTT.

The rearrangement uses TRBV4-1 and TRBJ1-4; 7 bases match TRBD1. The V and J ends lost 4 bases and 4 bases, in that order; junction bases with no gene match: 6. The germline CDR1 and CDR2 sequences are MGHRA and YSYEKL. This CDR3 spans 15 amino acids. The CDR3: CASSRVGTVNEKLFF. The CDR3 bases are TGCGCCAGCAGCCGGGTCGGGACAGTTAATGAAAAACTGTTTTTT.

This clone was observed once. The CDR3 here is CAWSVGIGPSNQPQHF. The CDR3 bases are TGTGCCTGGAGTGTAGGTATTGGGCCCAGCAATCAGCCCCAGCATTTT. This rearrangement joins TRBV30 to TRBJ1-5, with no clear D. This CDR3 has 16 amino acids. V lost 0 bases and J 1 base, leaving 13 bases between the germline ends. The germline V gene encodes CDR1 GTSNPN and CDR2 SVGIG (reference sequence).

This chain joins TRBV29-1 and TRBJ2-1; 7 bases fit TRBD2. V lost 4 bases, J lost 0 bases, and 6 bases stayed unmatched. The V gene's germline CDR1 is SQVTM and CDR2 ANQGSEA. The CDR3 has 15 residues. The CDR3 DNA sequence: TGCAGCGTTGCGGGGGGAGAGAGCTCCTACAATGAGCAGTTCTTC. It yields the protein CSVAGGESSYNEQFF.

This clone was seen just once. The chain recombines TRBV20-1 with TRBJ2-2, with D tentatively TRBD2 (6 bases). This CDR3 contains 11 residues. CDR1 is DFQATT and CDR2 is SNEGSKA in the germline V gene (reference sequence). Trimming stripped 4 bases from V and 8 bases from J, with 8 bases between. The CDR3 bases are TGCAGTGCTACAGGGACTGGGGAGCTGTTTTTT. Amino acid sequence: CSATGTGELFF.

The V gene is TRBV7-3, the J gene TRBJ2-5; D unclear. Trimming took 4 bases from V and 2 from J, leaving 8 bases between them. Germline-derived CDR1 and CDR2 are SGHTA and FQGTGA. The CDR3 has 13 residues. CDR3 in DNA: TGTGCCAGCAGCTCCAATCCTCAAGAGACCCAGTACTTC. It translates to CASSSNPQETQYF.

This chain joins TRBV18 and TRBJ2-2, with 10 positions matching TRBD2. The V gene's germline CDR1 is KGHSH and CDR2 LQKENI. CDR3 size: 18 residues. Trimming cost V 2 bases and J 4 bases; bases outside gene matches: 10. The CDR3 is CASSPTRGSGGPTGELFF. In DNA form, the CDR3 reads TGTGCCAGCTCACCAACGAGAGGTAGCGGGGGGCCCACCGGGGAGCTGTTTTTT.

This chain joins TRBV7-9 and TRBJ2-1; D tentatively reads TRBD1 or TRBD2 (5 bases each). Germline V lookup: CDR1 SEHNR, CDR2 FQNEAQ (reference sequence). Trimming removed 4 bases at V and 12 bases at J, with 25 bases between. The CDR3 is 16 amino acids. CDR3 amino acids: CASSSELRTGGKGQFF. DNA for the CDR3: TGTGCCAGCAGCTCCGAACTTCGAACTGGGGGTAAAGGGCAGTTCTTC. Full variable domain (missing parts from reference TRBV7-9 and TRBJ2-1): DTGVSQNPRHKITKRGQNVTFRCDPISEHNRLYWYRQTLGQGPEFLTYFQNEAQLEKSRLLSDRFSAERPKGSFSTLEIQRTEQGDSAMYLCASSSELRTGGKGQFFGPGTRLTVL.

J is TRBJ2-1 and V is TRBV7-2; 7 bases are shared with TRBD2. The CDR3 covers 14 residues. V shed 5 bases and J 7 bases; nucleotides not matched to a gene: 8. Germline lookup yields CDR1 SGHTA and CDR2 FQGNSA. In DNA, the CDR3 is TGTGCCAGCAGCCAACGGACTAGAGGTAATGAGCAGTTCTTC. Encoded protein: CASSQRTRGNEQFF.

This clone was seen just once. The chain joins TRBV30 to TRBJ1-4; the match to TRBD1 covers 9 bases. The V gene end was trimmed by 4 bases and the J gene end by 3 bases; junction bases not matched to a gene: 6. The CDR3 has 15 amino acids. The V gene's germline CDR1 is GTSNPN and CDR2 SVGIG (reference sequence). Written as DNA, the CDR3 is TGTGCCTGGAACTACAGGGGGCTGGCTAATGAAAAACTGTTTTTT. Its protein is CAWNYRGLANEKLFF.

This clone occurred a few times. The J gene is TRBJ2-1, the V gene TRBV2; tentative D call: TRBD2 (5 bases). Germline CDR1 and CDR2: SNHLY and FYNNEI. The CDR3 has 13 amino acids. Trimming cost V 8 bases and J 8 bases, with 16 bases left between them. The CDR3: CASGNWRGYEQFF. In DNA form, the CDR3 reads TGTGCCAGCGGCAATTGGCGAGGGTATGAGCAGTTCTTC.